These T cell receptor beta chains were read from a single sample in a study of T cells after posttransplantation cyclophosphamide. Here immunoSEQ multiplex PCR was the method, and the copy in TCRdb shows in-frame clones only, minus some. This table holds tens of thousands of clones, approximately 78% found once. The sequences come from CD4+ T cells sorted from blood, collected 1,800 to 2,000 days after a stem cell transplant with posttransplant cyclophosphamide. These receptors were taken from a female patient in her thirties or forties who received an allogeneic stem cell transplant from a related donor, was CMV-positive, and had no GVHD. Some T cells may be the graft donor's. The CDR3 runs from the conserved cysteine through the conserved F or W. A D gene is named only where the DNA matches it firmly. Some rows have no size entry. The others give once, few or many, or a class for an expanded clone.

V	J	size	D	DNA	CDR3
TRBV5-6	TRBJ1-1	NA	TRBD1	TGTGCCAGCAGCTTGGCCTTTAGGGGGCAGGGCACTGAAGCTTTCTTT	CASSLAFRGQGTEAFF
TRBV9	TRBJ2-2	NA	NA	TGTGCCAGCAGCCTCCGCCCCGGGGCTAGCGCCAGCTTGAACACCGGGGAGCTGTTTTTT	CASSLRPGASASLNTGELFF
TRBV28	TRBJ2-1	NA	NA	TGTGCCAGCAGCGGAGACAGAGCGAGCTCCTACAATGAGCAGTTCTTC	CASSGDRASSYNEQFF
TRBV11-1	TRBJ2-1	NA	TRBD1	TGTGCCAGCAGCAGGACAGGGTGGGACAATGAGCAGTTCTTC	CASSRTGWDNEQFF
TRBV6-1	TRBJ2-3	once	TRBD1	TGTGCCAGCAGTAGGGACAGGGTTAGCACAGATACGCAGTATTTT	CASSRDRVSTDTQYF
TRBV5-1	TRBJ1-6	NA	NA	TGCGCCAGCAGCCCACTCGGGCTGGGGCAAACCGCAAGCGCTAATTCACCCCTCCACTTT	CASSPLGLGQTASANSPLHF
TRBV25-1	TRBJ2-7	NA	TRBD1	TGTGCCAGCAGCTCTTCAGGGGGGGACAGGGGGACCTACGAGCAGTACTTC	CASSSSGGDRGTYEQYF
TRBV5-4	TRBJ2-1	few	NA	TGTGCCAGCAGCCCAACAGTGGGTGACTACAATGAGCAGTTCTTC	CASSPTVGDYNEQFF
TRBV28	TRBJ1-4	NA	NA	TGTGCCAGCCTAGGGGCTGGGAAAAATGAAAAACTGTTTTTT	CASLGAGKNEKLFF
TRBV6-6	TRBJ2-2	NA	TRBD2	TGTGCCAGCAGATCCCGACTAGCTTCGGGGGAGCTGTTTTTT	CASRSRLASGELFF
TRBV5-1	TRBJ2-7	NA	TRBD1	TGCGCCAGCAGCCTTACAGGGGACTACGAGCAGTACTTC	CASSLTGDYEQYF
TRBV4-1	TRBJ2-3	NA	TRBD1	TGCGCCAGCAGCCAAGATCCCCCGGGACAGGGTAGCGCAGATACGCAGTATTTT	CASSQDPPGQGSADTQYF
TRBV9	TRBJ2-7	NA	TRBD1	TGTGCCAGCAGCGCCGGACAGGCGGCCTACGAGCAGTACTTC	CASSAGQAAYEQYF
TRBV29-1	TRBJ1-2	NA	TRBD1	TGCAGCGTCGCGAGCGGACAGGGCCGTGGCTACACCTTC	CSVASGQGRGYTF
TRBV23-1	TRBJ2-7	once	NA	TGCGCCAGCAGACGTCAGGGTAGGGAGCAGTACTTC	CASRRQGREQYF
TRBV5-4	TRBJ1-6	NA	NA	TGTGCCAGCAGCCTCCTGGGAGGGAATGGTAATTCACCCCTCCACTTT	CASSLLGGNGNSPLHF
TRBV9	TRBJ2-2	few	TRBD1	TGTGCCAGCAGCGTAGGGCCAGGGGGAAACACCGGGGAGCTGTTTTTT	CASSVGPGGNTGELFF
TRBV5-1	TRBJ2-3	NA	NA	TGCGCCAGCACTACTGGGGGCGGGAGCCTACGGAGCGATACGCAGTATTTT	CASTTGGGSLRSDTQYF
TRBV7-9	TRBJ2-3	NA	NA	TGTGCCAGCAGCTTAGGAACAGCACCCACAGATACGCAGTATTTT	CASSLGTAPTDTQYF
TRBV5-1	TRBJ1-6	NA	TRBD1	TGCGCCAGCAGCTTGGGGGACAGTCTTGACTATAATTCACCCCTCCACTTT	CASSLGDSLDYNSPLHF